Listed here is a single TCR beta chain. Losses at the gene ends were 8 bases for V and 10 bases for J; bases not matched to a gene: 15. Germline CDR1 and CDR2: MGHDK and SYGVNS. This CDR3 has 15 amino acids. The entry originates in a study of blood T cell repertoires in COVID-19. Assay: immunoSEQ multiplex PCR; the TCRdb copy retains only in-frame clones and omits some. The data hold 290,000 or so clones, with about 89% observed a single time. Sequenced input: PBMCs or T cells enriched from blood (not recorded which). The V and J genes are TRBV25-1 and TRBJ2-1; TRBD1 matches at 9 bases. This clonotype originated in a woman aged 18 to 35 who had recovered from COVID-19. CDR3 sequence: CASGLWGQGVREQFF. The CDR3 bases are TGTGCCAGCGGACTTTGGGGACAGGGTGTTCGAGAGCAGTTCTTC.